These 20 T cell receptor beta chains were sequenced from one sample in a study of blood T cells in healthy people across ages. Primers used in a second PCR of roughly 7 to 11 cycles were a sample-barcoded 5' primer and a J-beta primer mix. Each CDR3 protein is one row after TCRdb ran MiXCR on the 5' RACE reads. The table has nearly 800,000 distinct CDR3 sequences, 56% seen once. The sample was blood. The receptors here all came from a man between 40 and 49 years old in good health.

This chain joins TRBV12-3 or TRBV12-4 and TRBJ1-6; D possibly corresponds to TRBD1 (5 bases). Trimming took off 3 bases at V and 6 bases at J, with 9 bases between the two ends. The CDR3 has 14 amino acids. CDR3 bases: TGTGCCAGCAGTTTCCCAGGGACTAATTCACCCCTCCACTTT. Protein product: CASSFPGTNSPLHF.

This chain links TRBV7-2 with TRBJ2-5, with a tentative D call TRBD1 (6 bases). Germline V gene lookup returns CDR1 SGHTA and CDR2 FQGNSA. This CDR3 has 17 residues. V was cut by 4 bases and J by 5 bases, with 23 bases left in between. CDR3 protein: CASSSLVAGARGETQYF. CDR3 DNA: TGTGCCAGCAGCTCCCTCGTGGCAGGGGCTAGGGGGGAGACCCAGTACTTC.

The chain employs TRBV6-6 and TRBJ2-1; 9 bases agree with TRBD2. The V gene end was trimmed by 8 bases and the J gene end by 6 bases; junction bases not matched to a gene: 5. The CDR3 is 13 amino acids. Germline V gives CDR1 MNHNY, CDR2 SVGAGI (reference sequence). The CDR3 region has the DNA TGTGCCAGCGCCGCACTAGCGGGCAATGAGCAGTTCTTC. Protein sequence: CASAALAGNEQFF.

DNA for the CDR3: TGTGCCAGCAGTTACAGCCAGAACAATGAGCAGTTCTTC. It translates to CASSYSQNNEQFF. V and J are TRBV6-2 or TRBV6-3 and TRBJ2-1; no definite D call. V lost 2 bases to trimming and J lost 5 bases, with 7 bases between them. Per the germline V gene, CDR1 is MNHEY and CDR2 is SVGEGT. The CDR3 has 13 residues.

The rearrangement joins TRBV20-1 to TRBJ2-3, with a weak D call TRBD1 (5 bases). Per the germline V gene, CDR1 is DFQATT and CDR2 is SNEGSKA (reference sequence). V was clipped by 6 bases and J by 0 bases, with 13 bases between them. The CDR3 is 14 amino acids. The CDR3: CSAKGVTSTDTQYF. In DNA, the CDR3 is TGCAGTGCAAAAGGGGTGACCAGCACAGATACGCAGTATTTT.

This clonotype was counted between two and nine times. The chain is built from TRBV27 and TRBJ2-4; 11 nucleotides agree with TRBD1. In germline, CDR1 is MNHEY, CDR2 SMNVEV (reference sequence). This CDR3 has 20 residues. The V and J ends lost 6 bases and 0 bases, in that order; junction bases with no gene match: 16. The DNA of the CDR3 is TGTGCCAGCAGACCATCCGGGACAGGGGGTCACGAGCTAGCCAAAAACATTCAGTACTTC. It encodes CASRPSGTGGHELAKNIQYF.

The gene calls are TRBV7-2 and TRBJ2-1; a weak D match, TRBD1 (6 bases). The J call may be faulty, since TRBJ2-7 better matches the DNA end. Germline V lookup: CDR1 SGHTA, CDR2 FQGNSA. The CDR3 runs 13 residues. CDR3 loop: CASSITGNNEQYF. The CDR3 DNA follows: TGTGCCAGCAGCATTACAGGGAACAATGAGCAGTACTTC.

In this sample, this clonotype turned up a few times. The V call is TRBV7-2, the J call TRBJ2-5; 7 bases are shared with TRBD1. CDR1 and CDR2 from the germline V gene are SGHTA and FQGNSA. This CDR3 contains 15 residues. Trimming cost V 2 bases and J 1 base; bases outside gene matches: 4. In DNA, the CDR3 is TGTGCCAGCAGCTTATATGGGACAGCCCAAGAGACCCAGTACTTC. Translated, it gives CASSLYGTAQETQYF.

The rearrangement uses TRBV30 and TRBJ2-3; D unclear. The germline V gene has CDR1 GTSNPN and CDR2 SVGIG (reference sequence). V lost 0 bases to trimming and J lost 6 bases, with 7 bases between them. The CDR3 spans 12 residues. DNA for the CDR3: TGTGCCTGGAGTGTACAAAGGGATACGCAGTATTTT. Translating it yields CAWSVQRDTQYF.

CDR3 residues: CASSPGGRRGDTQYF. The DNA for the CDR3 is TGTGCCAGCAGCCCGGGGGGTCGAAGGGGAGATACGCAGTATTTT. The chain joins TRBV5-6 to TRBJ2-3; 7 nucleotides agree with TRBD2. The junction had 10 bases not matched to a gene; V was cut back by 4 bases and J by 5 bases. CDR1 is SGHDT, CDR2 YYEEEE, per germline. The CDR3 totals 15 residues.

This clonotype was detected only a few times. The V call is TRBV6-5, the J call TRBJ2-5, with D uncertain. Germline assignment: CDR1 MNHEY and CDR2 SVGAGI. V was clipped by 6 bases and J by 5 bases, with 13 bases between them. This CDR3 spans 13 amino acids. The CDR3: CASRRVGPETQYF. CDR3 DNA: TGTGCCAGCAGAAGGGTGGGCCCGGAGACCCAGTACTTC.

The chain couples TRBV2 to TRBJ2-1; perhaps TRBD2 as D (5 bases). The CDR3 consists of 15 residues. The germline V and J ends were trimmed by 3 bases and 1 base, with 10 bases remaining between them. Germline V gene lookup returns CDR1 SNHLY and CDR2 FYNNEI. CDR3 region: CASSDLSGSYNEQFF. CDR3 nucleotide sequence: TGTGCCAGCAGTGATTTATCGGGATCCTACAATGAGCAGTTCTTC. Full variable domain (outside the CDR3, taken from reference TRBV2 and TRBJ2-1): EPEVTQTPSHQVTQMGQEVILRCVPISNHLYFYWYRQILGQKVEFLVSFYNNEISEKSEIFDDQFSVERPDGSNFTLKIRSTKLEDSAMYFCASSDLSGSYNEQFFGPGTRLTVL.

The chain recombines TRBV29-1 with TRBJ2-1; 8 bases agree with TRBD2. Germline trimming cut 1 base from V and 0 bases from J; bases unmatched to any gene: 8. The CDR3 is 17 amino acids. From germline, CDR1 is SQVTM and CDR2 ANQGSEA. The CDR3 DNA sequence: TGCAGCGTTGAAGGGGTCTCCGGGACTAGCTCCTACAATGAGCAGTTCTTC. Translation gives CSVEGVSGTSSYNEQFF.

This clonotype has only one observation. Compared with germline, one end of the junction differs, possibly owing to a read error. The rearrangement links TRBV25-1 to TRBJ1-2, with D perhaps TRBD1 (6 bases). Germline-derived CDR1 and CDR2 are MGHDK and SYGVNS. The CDR3 sequence is 13 residues long. This chain's CDR3 is CANSFRTEYGYTF. In DNA form, the CDR3 reads TGTGCCAACAGTTTCCGGACAGAGTATGGCTACACCTTC.

Concerning this clonotype itself: The junction and the germline gene differ at one end; a read error may be behind it. The CDR3 protein is CASSTTGAGANVPTF. The CDR3 coding sequence is TGTGCCAGCAGCACGACAGGGGCTGGGGCCAACGTCCCGACTTTC. The V gene is TRBV7-3, the J gene TRBJ2-6; 8 bases map to TRBD1. This CDR3 contains 15 residues. In germline, CDR1 is SGHTA, CDR2 FQGTGA.

The chain links TRBV29-1 to TRBJ2-5, with D tentatively TRBD1 (6 bases). The ends were cut back, 4 bases at V and 5 bases at J, with 20 bases in the middle. The V gene's germline CDR1 is SQVTM and CDR2 ANQGSEA. The CDR3 extends over 15 amino acids. The CDR3 spells CSVGGQPLPRETQYF. CDR3 coding DNA: TGCAGCGTTGGAGGACAGCCTCTCCCCAGGGAGACCCAGTACTTC.

V gene TRBV7-9 combines with J gene TRBJ2-5, with 12 bases matching TRBD2. The CDR3 extends over 13 amino acids. With V trimmed by 10 bases and J by 5 bases, 5 bases remained unmatched. CDR1 is SEHNR, CDR2 FQNEAQ, per germline (reference sequence). The CDR3 DNA follows: TGTGCCACCCTAGCGGGGGGGTTGGAGACCCAGTACTTC. This sequence encodes CATLAGGLETQYF.

This chain links TRBV7-2 with TRBJ1-2, with a weak D call TRBD1 (6 bases). This CDR3 is 12 amino acids long. The V and J ends lost 1 base and 7 bases respectively, with 7 bases between them. Germline V gene lookup returns CDR1 SGHTA and CDR2 FQGNSA. CDR3 amino acids: CASSLGGLGYTF. Here the CDR3 DNA reads TGTGCCAGCAGCTTAGGGGGGCTTGGCTACACCTTC.

This clonotype has more than one count but fewer than ten. The rearrangement uses TRBV28 and TRBJ2-7; possibly TRBD2 for D (5 bases). CDR1 MDHEN and CDR2 SYDVKM come from the germline V gene. V was shortened by 6 bases and J by 8 bases, with 14 bases between the two germline ends. This CDR3 is built from 12 residues. The CDR3 DNA reads TGTGCCAGCAGCCTACTAGGAAGTCAGCAGTACTTC. Its translation is CASSLLGSQQYF.

In the case of this clonotype: A read error is possible here, since a much larger clone lies one base away. The chain uses TRBV3-1 and TRBJ1-2; D is uncertain. The CDR3 has 13 residues. Germline loops: CDR1 LGHDT, CDR2 YNNKEL (reference sequence). V was trimmed by 3 bases and J by 4 bases, leaving 9 bases between them. The CDR3 sequence is CASSQEGFYGYTF. The CDR3 DNA reads TGTGCCAGCAGCCAGGAGGGCTTCTATGGCTACACCTTC.